This is a list of T cell receptor beta chains from one sample in a study of T-cell reconstitution after alpha-beta-depleted transplantation in children. TCRdb itself ran the PCR reads through MiXCR, one entry per CDR3 protein. The sample holds about 500,000 distinct CDR3 sequences; about an eighth are singletons and the top ten take 14%. This specimen consisted of PBMCs, mostly from graft donor cells, obtained 180 days after TCRalphabeta/CD19-depleted stem cell transplant. All receptors derive from a female patient aged 2-15 years who had a stem cell transplant for aplastic anemia, so the T cells may come from the graft donor. Each CDR3 is given with its conserved first and last residue. The order of the fields is D gene, clone size, J gene, V gene, CDR3 protein, CDR3 DNA. The D gene is left open where the match is weak. Rows may omit the clone size; those that give it use once, few, many or a size class.

>TRBD2|many|TRBJ2-1|TRBV7-2
CASSLAGGGGQRVNEQFF
TGTGCCAGCAGCTTGGCCGGGGGGGGTGGCCAGCGGGTGAATGAGCAGTTCTTC
>NA|many|TRBJ2-1|TRBV12-3/TRBV12-4
CASRGNSYNEQFF
TGTGCCAGCAGGGGCAATTCCTACAATGAGCAGTTCTTC
>NA|NA|TRBJ2-2|TRBV12-2
CASRSTTGFTGELFF
TGTGCAAGTCGCTCCACGACAGGATTCACCGGGGAGCTGTTTTTT
>NA|many|TRBJ2-5|TRBV12-3/TRBV12-4
CASSLAGRETQYF
TGTGCCAGCAGTTTAGCTGGGCGCGAGACCCAGTACTTC
>NA|many|TRBJ2-1|TRBV20-1
CSASRDTEQFF
TGCAGTGCTAGCCGGGACACCGAGCAGTTCTTC
>NA|many|TRBJ2-1|TRBV28
CASKGGHSSYNEQFF
TGTGCCAGCAAGGGAGGCCATAGCTCCTACAATGAGCAGTTCTTC
>NA|few|TRBJ2-7|TRBV2
CASSGAARIVTHEQYF
TGTGCCAGCAGTGGTGCAGCGAGAATAGTCACGCACGAGCAGTACTTC
>TRBD2|NA|TRBJ2-3|TRBV11-2
CASSPDSGVSGSTDTQYF
TGTGCCAGCAGCCCAGACTCGGGGGTTAGCGGGAGCACGGATACGCAGTATTTT
>NA|NA|TRBJ2-3|TRBV29-1
CSVDLIAINKDTQYF
TGCAGCGTTGACCTAATAGCTATTAATAAGGATACGCAGTATTTT
>NA|many|TRBJ2-3|TRBV5-1
CASSLTASRDTQYF
TGCGCCAGCAGCTTGACGGCTAGCAGAGATACGCAGTATTTT
>TRBD2|NA|TRBJ2-7|TRBV3-1
CASSQRAGEGYEQYF
TGTGCCAGCAGCCAACGGGCGGGAGAAGGGTACGAGCAGTACTTC
>TRBD1|NA|TRBJ2-7|TRBV29-1
CSVEGDRLSYEQYF
TGCAGCGTTGAAGGGGACAGACTTTCCTACGAGCAGTACTTC
>NA|NA|TRBJ1-2|TRBV25-1
CASSSPRQAYGYTF
TGTGCCAGCAGTTCCCCGAGACAGGCCTATGGCTACACCTTC
>TRBD1|NA|TRBJ1-2|TRBV18
CASSPRQGDGYTF
TGTGCCAGCTCACCACGACAGGGGGATGGCTACACCTTC
>NA|few|TRBJ2-3|TRBV6-5
CASSFMGSAVDTQYF
TGTGCCAGCAGTTTCATGGGATCCGCCGTGGATACGCAGTATTTT
>NA|many|TRBJ2-2|TRBV27
CASSFLSGTYTGELFF
TGTGCCAGCAGTTTCTTGTCCGGGACTTACACCGGGGAGCTGTTTTTT
>NA|NA|TRBJ2-1|TRBV4-3
CASSLSWGPSRGYNEQFF
TGCGCCAGCAGCTTGTCCTGGGGACCCAGCCGGGGGTACAATGAGCAGTTCTTC
>NA|few|TRBJ1-1|TRBV2
CASSDKQGYTEAFF
TGTGCCAGCAGCGATAAACAGGGATACACTGAAGCTTTCTTT
>TRBD2|many|TRBJ2-1|TRBV5-1
CASSLILAGGDEQFF
TGCGCCAGCAGCTTAATTCTAGCGGGAGGGGATGAGCAGTTCTTC
>NA|few|TRBJ1-1|TRBV9
CASSVVEGSNTEAFF
TGTGCCAGCAGCGTAGTAGAGGGCTCAAACACTGAAGCTTTCTTT
>TRBD2|few|TRBJ2-1|TRBV11-2
CASSLNVGLAGGFNEQFF
TGTGCCAGCAGCCTCAACGTGGGACTAGCGGGAGGGTTTAATGAGCAGTTCTTC
>TRBD2|few|TRBJ2-2|TRBV10-2
CASSDRRRESTGELFF
TGCGCCAGCAGCGACCGCCGGCGGGAGAGCACCGGGGAGCTGTTTTTT
>NA|NA|TRBJ2-3|TRBV20-1
CSARDGRLTDTQYF
TGCAGTGCTAGAGATGGACGGTTAACAGATACGCAGTATTTT
>NA|few|TRBJ2-2|TRBV11-2
CASSLHTLGGELFF
TGTGCCAGCAGCTTACACACCCTCGGAGGGGAGCTGTTTTTT
>NA|few|TRBJ2-5|TRBV27
CASSNFGTQYF
TGTGCCAGCAGTAATTTTGGGACCCAGTACTTC
>NA|many|TRBJ2-3|TRBV28
CASSGPTKLTDTQYF
TGTGCCAGCAGTGGACCGACAAAGCTCACAGATACGCAGTATTTT
>TRBD1|NA|TRBJ2-2|TRBV12-3/TRBV12-4
CASSLTTGGTGELFF
TGTGCCAGCAGTTTAACGACAGGGGGCACCGGGGAGCTGTTTTTT
>NA|few|TRBJ1-1|TRBV6-1
CASSEAWGNGGNTEAFF
TGTGCCAGCAGTGAAGCCTGGGGGAACGGAGGGAACACTGAAGCTTTCTTT
>TRBD1|NA|TRBJ1-1|TRBV7-8
CASSLARTGGTEAFF
TGTGCCAGCAGCTTAGCGAGGACAGGGGGCACTGAAGCTTTCTTT
>NA|few|TRBJ1-2|TRBV20-1
CSARDQGYGYTF
TGCAGTGCTAGAGACCAGGGATACGGCTACACCTTC
>NA|NA|TRBJ2-7|TRBV10-3
CAISGYLTSYEQYF
TGTGCCATCAGTGGGTATCTTACCTCCTACGAGCAGTACTTC
>NA|few|TRBJ2-7|TRBV12-3/TRBV12-4
CASSLSYISYEQYF
TGTGCCAGCAGTTTAAGCTATATATCCTACGAGCAGTACTTC
>NA|NA|TRBJ1-5|TRBV6-2/TRBV6-3
CASSYPQTDYQPQHF
TGTGCCAGCAGTTACCCGCAGACAGACTATCAGCCCCAGCATTTT
>NA|few|TRBJ2-4|TRBV9
CASSVGPQVAKNIQYF
TGTGCCAGCAGCGTAGGGCCACAGGTAGCCAAAAACATTCAGTACTTC
>NA|once|TRBJ1-1|TRBV21-1
CASSNPGTMNTEAFF
TGTGCCAGCAGCAACCCCGGGACCATGAACACTGAAGCTTTCTTT
>TRBD2|NA|TRBJ2-3|TRBV10-3
CAIAALGTSGKGGDTQYF
TGTGCCATCGCGGCGCTCGGGACTAGCGGGAAAGGCGGGGATACGCAGTATTTT
>NA|few|TRBJ2-7|TRBV12-3/TRBV12-4
CASSQTGSRIVDEQYF
TGTGCCAGCAGCCAAACAGGGTCCCGAATCGTTGACGAGCAGTACTTC
>NA|many|TRBJ2-3|TRBV20-1
CSAKAGGTDTQYF
TGCAGTGCTAAGGCCGGCGGCACAGATACGCAGTATTTT
>NA|NA|TRBJ2-1|TRBV13
CASSSQGGGPFNEQFF
TGTGCCAGCAGCTCCCAAGGGGGAGGGCCTTTCAATGAGCAGTTCTTC
>NA|NA|TRBJ2-5|TRBV20-1
CSARADRETQYF
TGCAGTGCTAGAGCCGACCGGGAGACCCAGTACTTC
>NA|NA|TRBJ1-5|TRBV2
CASREGPGNQPQHF
TGTGCCAGCAGGGAGGGGCCTGGCAATCAGCCCCAGCATTTT
>TRBD2|once|TRBJ2-1|TRBV20-1
CSGQRTSGSVNEQFF
TGCAGTGGCCAGAGGACTAGCGGGAGTGTGAATGAGCAGTTCTTC